These 3 T cell receptor beta chains originate from one sample sequenced in a study of blood T cell repertoires in COVID-19. The assay was immunoSEQ multiplex PCR, and TCRdb's table has in-frame clones only and misses some. The sample has over 100,000 clones; approximately 81% are singletons. Specimen: peripheral blood. The receptor source for this set is a woman aged 60-75 years with active or convalescent COVID-19.

This chain joins TRBV18 and TRBJ2-1, with 9 bases identical to TRBD2. The CDR3 is made up of 14 amino acids. V trimming: 2 bases; J trimming: 6 bases; junction bases outside the gene matches: 2. From germline, CDR1 is KGHSH and CDR2 LQKENI. Here the CDR3 DNA reads TGTGCCAGCTCACCAGCGGGAGGGCCCAATGAGCAGTTCTTC. It specifies CASSPAGGPNEQFF.

The rearrangement uses TRBV2 and TRBJ1-1; TRBD1 is a possible D gene (5 bases). V shed 1 base and J shed 2 bases, with 17 bases lying between them. Germline V CDR1 and CDR2: SNHLY, FYNNEI. The length of the CDR3 is 17 residues. CDR3 in amino acids: CASSEVSSARVNTEAFF. DNA for the CDR3: TGTGCCAGCAGTGAAGTATCATCGGCCAGGGTCAACACTGAAGCTTTCTTT.

Only a few counts were recorded for this clone. This chain joins TRBV9 and TRBJ2-2; possibly TRBD1 for D (6 bases). Germline V lookup: CDR1 SGDLS, CDR2 YYNGEE. The CDR3 covers 16 residues. V was trimmed by 1 base and J by 0 bases, leaving 10 bases between them. CDR3 sequence (DNA): TGTGCCAGCAGCGTATGGGACACACCGAACACCGGGGAGCTGTTTTTT. As protein: CASSVWDTPNTGELFF.